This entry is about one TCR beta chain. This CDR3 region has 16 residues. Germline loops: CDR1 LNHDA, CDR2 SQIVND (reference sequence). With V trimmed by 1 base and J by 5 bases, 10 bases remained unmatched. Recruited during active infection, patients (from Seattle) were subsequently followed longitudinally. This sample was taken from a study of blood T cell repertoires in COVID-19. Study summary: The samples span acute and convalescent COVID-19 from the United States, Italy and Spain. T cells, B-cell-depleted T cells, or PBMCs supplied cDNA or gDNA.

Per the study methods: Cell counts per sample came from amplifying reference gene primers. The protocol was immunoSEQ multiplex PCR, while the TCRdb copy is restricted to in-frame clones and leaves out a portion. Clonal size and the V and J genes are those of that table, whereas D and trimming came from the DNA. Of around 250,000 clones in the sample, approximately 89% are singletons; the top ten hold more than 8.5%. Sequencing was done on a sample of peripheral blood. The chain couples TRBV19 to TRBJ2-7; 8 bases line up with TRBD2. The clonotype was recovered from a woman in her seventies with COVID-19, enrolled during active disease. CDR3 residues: CASSIGSGSKLNEQYF. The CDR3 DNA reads TGTGCCAGTAGTATAGGGAGCGGGAGTAAGTTGAACGAGCAGTACTTC.